This T cell receptor beta chain was profiled in a study of T cell responses to AZD1222 COVID-19 vaccine. Findings of the study overall: Unmutated variant regions are reportedly the target of nearly half of TCRs that are spike-specific. Spike-specific TCR breadth and depth grew following two AZD1222 doses. Without day 14 samples, only post-peak T cell repertoires were studied.

The protocol was immunoSEQ multiplex PCR, while the TCRdb copy is restricted to in-frame clones and leaves out a portion. The table has under 140,000 clones, approximately 90% seen once. Pooled samples include second doses given at about 4 or 12 weeks. As regards this clone: Its antigen is unidentified.

The source material was peripheral blood, sampled 28 days after the second AZD1222 dose. This TCR was sampled from an adult who received the AZD1222 COVID-19 vaccine.

CDR3 in amino acids: CASSHGARGVWTDTQYF. The CDR3 DNA reads as TGCGCCAGCAGCCACGGAGCCAGGGGAGTATGGACAGATACGCAGTATTTT. The chain uses TRBV5-1 and TRBJ2-3; D might be TRBD1 (6 bases). Trimming left V 4 bases short and J 3 bases short, with 21 bases between. Germline V gives CDR1 SGHRS, CDR2 YFSETQ. This CDR3 is 17 amino acids long. Variable domain in full (rest from reference TRBV5-1 and TRBJ2-3): KAGVTQTPRYLIKTRGQQVTLSCSPISGHRSVSWYQQTPGQGLQFLFEYFSETQRNKGNFPGRFSGRQFSNSRSEMNVSTLELGDSALYLCASSHGARGVWTDTQYFGPGTRLTVL.